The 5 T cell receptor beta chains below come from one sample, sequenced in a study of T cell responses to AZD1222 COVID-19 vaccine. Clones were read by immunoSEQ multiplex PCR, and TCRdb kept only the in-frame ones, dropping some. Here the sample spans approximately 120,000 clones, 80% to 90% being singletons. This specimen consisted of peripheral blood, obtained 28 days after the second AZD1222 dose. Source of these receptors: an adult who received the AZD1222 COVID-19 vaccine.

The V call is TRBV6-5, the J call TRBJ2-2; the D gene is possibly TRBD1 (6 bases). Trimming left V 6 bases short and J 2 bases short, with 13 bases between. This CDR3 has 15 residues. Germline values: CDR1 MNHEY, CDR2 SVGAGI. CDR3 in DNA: TGTGCCAGCAGCGTAAGGACAGTAAACACCGGGGAGCTGTTTTTT. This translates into CASSVRTVNTGELFF.

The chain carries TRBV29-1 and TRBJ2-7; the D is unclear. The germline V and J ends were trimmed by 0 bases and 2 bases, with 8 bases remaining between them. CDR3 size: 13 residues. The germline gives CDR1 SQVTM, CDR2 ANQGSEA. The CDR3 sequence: CSVEDGVAYEQYF. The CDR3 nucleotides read TGCAGCGTTGAAGATGGAGTCGCCTACGAGCAGTACTTC.

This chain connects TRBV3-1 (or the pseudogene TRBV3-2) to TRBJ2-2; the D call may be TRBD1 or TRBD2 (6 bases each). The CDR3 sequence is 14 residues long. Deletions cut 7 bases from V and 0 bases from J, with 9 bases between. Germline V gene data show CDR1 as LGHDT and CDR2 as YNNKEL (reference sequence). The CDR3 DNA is TGTGCCAGCAAGGGGGGAGCGAACACCGGGGAGCTGTTTTTT. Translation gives CASKGGANTGELFF.

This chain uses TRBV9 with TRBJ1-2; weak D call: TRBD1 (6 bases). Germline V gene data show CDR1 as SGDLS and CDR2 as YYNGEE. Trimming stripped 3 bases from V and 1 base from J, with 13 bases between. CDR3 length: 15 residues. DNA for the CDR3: TGTGCCAGCAGCGCGAGCACAGGGATTAACTATGGCTACACCTTC. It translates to CASSASTGINYGYTF.

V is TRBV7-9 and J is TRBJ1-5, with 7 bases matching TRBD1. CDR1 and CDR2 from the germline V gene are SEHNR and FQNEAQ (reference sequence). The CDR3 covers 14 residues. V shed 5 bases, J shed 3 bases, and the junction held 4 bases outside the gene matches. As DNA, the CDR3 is TGTGCCAGCAGCCTCGGGACAGACAATCAGCCCCAGCATTTT. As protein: CASSLGTDNQPQHF.